Below, 11 T cell receptor beta chains from the same sample are listed, as sequenced in a study of tumor and adjacent non-tumor tissue in lung cancer. This sample's RNA came from whole unsorted tissue. Three rounds of nested PCR, following a modified ARM-PCR protocol, produced the TCRbeta library. Using its own MiXCR run on the multiplex PCR reads, TCRdb lists one record per CDR3 protein. The table shows about 200,000 distinct CDR3 sequences, with about 76% occurring only once. Sequenced input: lung tumor tissue. These receptors were taken from a man aged 60 to 69 with non-small cell lung cancer.

The chain links TRBV6-2 or TRBV6-3 to TRBJ2-7; D is unclear. V gave up 7 bases and J gave up 13 bases, with 26 bases separating them. This CDR3 has 14 amino acids. Germline values: CDR1 MNHEY, CDR2 SVGEGT. The CDR3 loop is CASKPIAASLVHYF. The CDR3 bases are TGTGCCAGCAAACCCATCGCGGCCTCGCTCGTGCATTACTTC.

This clonotype occurred many times. The chain uses TRBV10-2 and TRBJ2-3; D unresolved. V dropped 2 bases and J dropped 2 bases, with 14 bases sitting between them. Per the germline V gene, CDR1 is WSHSY and CDR2 is SAAADI. The CDR3 spans 16 residues. CDR3 region: CASSERSGTFTDTQYF. The CDR3 coding sequence is TGCGCCAGCAGTGAGCGCTCAGGCACCTTCACAGATACGCAGTATTTT.

Comment on this clonotype: With a much larger clone just one base away, this may be a read error. The chain uses TRBV12-3 or TRBV12-4 and TRBJ2-3; D not certain. V dropped 2 bases and J dropped 10 bases, with 7 bases sitting between them. This CDR3 contains 11 residues. The CDR3 sequence: CASSLTAAQYF. Here the CDR3 DNA reads TGTGCCAGCAGTTTAACCGCTGCGCAGTATTTT.

To note about this clonotype: Relative to the germline gene, one junction end is altered; a read error may explain this. The genes are TRBV11-3 and TRBJ2-7, with D possibly matching TRBD2 (6 bases). The CDR3 loop spans 16 amino acids. Germline lookup yields CDR1 SGHNT and CDR2 YENEEA. The CDR3 DNA follows: TGTGCCAGCTCCGGGGTGGGGCCACTAGCCCTGTCCGAGCGGTACTTC. Amino acid sequence: CASSGVGPLALSERYF.

The count of this clonotype is one. The junction differs from germline at one of its ends, possibly a read error. CDR3 sequence: CSVRAAGFSNQPQHF. DNA of the CDR3: TGCAGTGTTAGAGCAGCAGGTTTTAGCAATCAGCCCCAGCATTTT. The V and J genes are TRBV20-1 and TRBJ1-5, with D unclear. This CDR3 spans 15 amino acids. Germline loops: CDR1 DFQATT, CDR2 SNEGSKA (reference sequence).

This clonotype was seen many times. The V call is TRBV29-1, the J call TRBJ2-1; 8 positions match TRBD1. J lost 0 bases, V lost 7 bases, and 5 bases had no gene match. The germline V gene has CDR1 SQVTM and CDR2 ANQGSEA. The CDR3 loop spans 14 amino acids. The CDR3 DNA sequence: TGCAGCGGGGGACAGGACCTCTCCTACAATGAGCAGTTCTTC. Amino acids: CSGGQDLSYNEQFF.

This clonotype turned up a few times. The chain couples TRBV6-5 to TRBJ2-7; D gene ambiguous. Germline V gene data show CDR1 as MNHEY and CDR2 as SVGAGI. This CDR3 has 15 amino acids. With 8 bases removed from V and 13 bases from J, the gap between germline ends came to 30 bases. The CDR3 bases are TGTGCCAGCGGCAATGGGCGAGTCACTCGCTACGTGCAATACTTC. This sequence encodes CASGNGRVTRYVQYF.

Details on this clonotype: A read error is likely, as this CDR3 ends without the conserved phenylalanine or tryptophan. The limits of the CDR3 on the DNA are not certain, so only TCRdb's listed CDR3 is given. This chain uses TRBV6-5 with TRBJ2-1; the table gives TRBD2 as D, unverified against the DNA. Looked up from germline, CDR1 is MNHEY and CDR2 is SVGAGI. The CDR3 is 12 residues long, counting both termini. CDR3 loop: CAGSPSGGPIIL.

Concerning this clonotype: Germline is not matched at one junction end, which may reflect a read error. The genes are TRBV7-8 and TRBJ2-3, with unresolved D. There are 15 residues in the CDR3. Germline CDR1 reads SGHVS; CDR2 reads FQNEAQ. The CDR3 sequence is CVSSWDVGDTDTQYF. The CDR3 DNA is TGTGTCAGCAGCTGGGATGTGGGCGACACAGATACGCAGTATTTT. Full variable domain (outside the CDR3, taken from reference TRBV7-8 and TRBJ2-3): GAGVSQSPRYKVAKRGQDVALRCDPISGHVSLFWYQQALGQGPEFLTYFQNEAQLDKSGLPSDRFFAERPEGSVSTLKIQRTQQEDSAVYLCVSSWDVGDTDTQYFGPGTRLTVL.

The chain recombines TRBV20-1 with TRBJ2-3, with D maybe TRBD2 (5 bases). There are 19 residues in the CDR3. The germline gives CDR1 DFQATT, CDR2 SNEGSKA (reference sequence). Trimming shortened V by 4 bases and J by 2 bases, and 28 bases separated the two germline ends. This CDR3 is CSAIPLGWERLYLTDTQYF. CDR3 nucleotides: TGCAGTGCTATCCCTTTGGGATGGGAGCGGCTGTACCTCACAGATACGCAGTATTTT.

As for this clonotype: A single base separates this from a much larger clone, so it may be a read error. The chain couples TRBV20-1 to TRBJ2-4; D perhaps matches TRBD1 (5 bases). Germline V gene data show CDR1 as DFQATT and CDR2 as SNEGSKA (reference sequence). There are 13 residues in the CDR3. Trimming removed 3 bases from V and 10 bases from J, with 16 bases in between. This CDR3 reads CSARSDKGKIQYF. CDR3 DNA sequence: TGCAGTGCTAGGTCGGACAAAGGGAAGATTCAGTACTTC.